One and the same sample provided the 25 T cell receptor beta chains below, sequenced in a study of T-cell reconstitution after alpha-beta-depleted transplantation in children. For TCRbeta, the library was prepared with unique molecular identifiers. TCRdb called the PCR reads again in MiXCR, with one record for every CDR3 protein. The sample lists fewer than 700,000 distinct CDR3 sequences; over 10% were seen once. Source: PBMCs, mostly from graft donor cells, taken 360 days after TCRalphabeta/CD19-depleted stem cell transplant. Source of these receptors: a male patient between 10 and 17 years old who had a stem cell transplant for acute myeloid leukemia, so the T cells may come from the graft donor.

This clonotype was counted ten times or more. The chain links TRBV6-2 or TRBV6-3 to TRBJ2-2, with a weak D call TRBD2 (6 bases). Per germline, CDR1 MNHEY and CDR2 SVGEGT. The CDR3 length is 17 residues. V dropped 2 bases and J dropped 1 base, with 14 bases sitting between them. The CDR3 sequence: CASSYTRDSLNTGELFF. The CDR3 DNA follows: TGTGCCAGCAGTTACACCCGGGACTCCTTGAACACCGGGGAGCTGTTTTTT.

The rearrangement uses TRBV15 and TRBJ1-5, with D hard to call. Deletions cut 0 bases from V and 4 bases from J, with 10 bases between. In germline, CDR1 is LNHNV, CDR2 YYDKDF (reference sequence). The CDR3 loop spans 15 amino acids. For the CDR3, the DNA is TGTGCCACCAGCAGAGAGCACAGCCTAAATCAGCCCCAGCATTTT. It translates to CATSREHSLNQPQHF.

This clonotype came up a few times. This chain connects TRBV9 to TRBJ2-5; no definite D call. The ends were cut back, 1 base at V and 2 bases at J, with 9 bases in the middle. Germline loops: CDR1 SGDLS, CDR2 YYNGEE. CDR3 length: 14 amino acids. CDR3 region: CASSVYLGQETQYF. The DNA for the CDR3 is TGTGCCAGCAGCGTATATCTCGGACAAGAGACCCAGTACTTC.

This clonotype turned up a few times. The J gene is TRBJ2-3, the V gene TRBV10-2; the match to TRBD2 covers 12 bases. Germline-derived CDR1 and CDR2 are WSHSY and SAAADI. J was trimmed by 7 bases and V by 6 bases; bases with no gene match: 11. The CDR3 is 16 amino acids. CDR3 sequence: CASSRTSGVLVNTQYF. The CDR3 DNA sequence: TGCGCCAGCAGCCGGACTAGCGGGGTGCTAGTGAATACGCAGTATTTT.

CDR3 in DNA: TGTGCCAGCAGTGAAGCGTGGAACACTGAAGCTTTCTTT. This encodes CASSEAWNTEAFF. The chain links TRBV2 to TRBJ1-1; D not certain. The CDR3 sequence is 13 residues long. The V gene lost 0 bases and the J gene lost 1 base, with 3 bases spanning the gap. Germline loops: CDR1 SNHLY, CDR2 FYNNEI.

This clonotype occurred a few times. The chain has TRBV12-3 or TRBV12-4 and TRBJ2-7; 14 nucleotides align to TRBD2. J was trimmed by 2 bases and V by 3 bases; bases with no gene match: 15. There are 20 residues in the CDR3. The CDR3 here is CASSFGQVGLAGVGPYEQYF. CDR3 coding DNA: TGTGCCAGCAGTTTTGGACAGGTGGGACTAGCGGGAGTGGGCCCCTACGAGCAGTACTTC.

This clonotype has a count of ten or more. V gene TRBV20-1 combines with J gene TRBJ1-2, with TRBD1 as a possible D gene (5 bases). The CDR3 contains 13 residues. V was pared by 0 bases and J by 8 bases, with 13 bases between. CDR1 is DFQATT and CDR2 is SNEGSKA in the germline V gene (reference sequence). In DNA, the CDR3 is TGCAGTGCTAGAGATAGTCCGGGGGAAGGCTACACCTTC. Encoded protein: CSARDSPGEGYTF.

This clonotype was seen at least ten times. The chain links TRBV5-1 to TRBJ2-7, with 11 nucleotides matching TRBD1. In germline, CDR1 is SGHRS, CDR2 YFSETQ. The CDR3 is made up of 14 amino acids. J gave up 5 bases and V 4 bases, and 5 bases lay outside the gene matches. CDR3 in DNA: TGCGCCAGCAGCGTGGGACAGGGGGTTAACGAGCAGTACTTC. Translating gives CASSVGQGVNEQYF. The full variable domain, in which reference TRBV5-1 and TRBJ2-7 provide the parts outside the CDR3, is KAGVTQTPRYLIKTRGQQVTLSCSPISGHRSVSWYQQTPGQGLQFLFEYFSETQRNKGNFPGRFSGRQFSNSRSEMNVSTLELGDSALYLCASSVGQGVNEQYFGPGTRLTVT.

This clonotype appeared many times. This chain uses TRBV12-3 or TRBV12-4 with TRBJ2-1; D is possibly TRBD1 (6 bases). V was shortened by 3 bases and J by 0 bases, with 15 bases between the two germline ends. The CDR3 is 17 residues long. CDR3 DNA sequence: TGTGCCAGCAGTTTCCCTCGACAGGAAAGCTCCTACAATGAGCAGTTCTTC. It codes for CASSFPRQESSYNEQFF.

The genes are TRBV20-1 and TRBJ2-1; 8 positions match TRBD2. Germline loops: CDR1 DFQATT, CDR2 SNEGSKA (reference sequence). Losses at the gene ends were 3 bases for V and 6 bases for J; bases not matched to a gene: 10. The CDR3 runs to 15 residues. CDR3 amino acids: CSARNPSGPTNEQFF. The CDR3 DNA is TGCAGTGCTAGGAACCCTAGCGGGCCTACCAATGAGCAGTTCTTC.

The sample holds a few counts of this clonotype. This rearrangement joins TRBV6-2 or TRBV6-3 to TRBJ2-7; D possibly matches TRBD1 or TRBD2 (5 bases each). This CDR3 region has 14 residues. Per germline, CDR1 MNHEY and CDR2 SVGEGT. V was cut by 5 bases and J by 2 bases, with 13 bases left in between. The CDR3 DNA follows: TGTGCCAGCAGTCGTGGGGACGGGACCTACGAGCAGTACTTC. This translates into CASSRGDGTYEQYF.

This chain's CDR3 is CASSLVAALNYGYTF. CDR3 nucleotides: TGTGCCAGCAGCTTAGTTGCAGCCCTCAACTATGGCTACACCTTC. The rearrangement uses TRBV7-2 and TRBJ1-2; D gene unclear. This CDR3 spans 15 amino acids. Trimming pared 1 base from V and 2 bases from J, leaving 11 bases between. The germline CDR1 and CDR2 sequences are SGHTA and FQGNSA.

At least ten counts were recorded for this clonotype. The genes are TRBV7-8 and TRBJ2-1, with D unclear. Germline assignment: CDR1 SGHVS and CDR2 FQNEAQ. Between the trimmed V and J ends, which lost 3 bases and 0 bases, there was a span of 9 bases. The CDR3 totals 15 residues. Here the CDR3 reads CASSFLGISYNEQFF. The CDR3, as DNA: TGTGCCAGCAGCTTTTTGGGGATCTCCTACAATGAGCAGTTCTTC. The whole variable domain, remainder taken from reference TRBV7-8 and TRBJ2-1, is GAGVSQSPRYKVAKRGQDVALRCDPISGHVSLFWYQQALGQGPEFLTYFQNEAQLDKSGLPSDRFFAERPEGSVSTLKIQRTQQEDSAVYLCASSFLGISYNEQFFGPGTRLTVL.

The chain joins TRBV9 to TRBJ2-5; D assignment may be TRBD1 or TRBD2 (5 bases each). The V gene's germline CDR1 is SGDLS and CDR2 YYNGEE. This CDR3 spans 17 amino acids. V was clipped by 0 bases and J by 2 bases, with 17 bases between them. For the CDR3, the DNA is TGTGCCAGCAGCGTAGGAGGGCGGTGGGGGTTACAAGAGACCCAGTACTTC. This codes for CASSVGGRWGLQETQYF.

The J gene is TRBJ2-5, the V gene TRBV27; the D gene is possibly TRBD2 (5 bases). Germline assignment: CDR1 MNHEY and CDR2 SMNVEV (reference sequence). The V end lost 3 bases, the J end lost 2 bases, and 22 bases lay between the germline ends. This CDR3 comprises 18 residues. CDR3 in amino acids: CASSFGLARPLGQETQYF. For the CDR3, the DNA is TGTGCCAGCAGTTTTGGCCTAGCCAGACCCTTGGGGCAAGAGACCCAGTACTTC.

The chain uses TRBV11-1 and TRBJ2-7, with D unresolved. The germline V gene encodes CDR1 SGHAT and CDR2 FQDESV (reference sequence). The CDR3 is 19 amino acids. V lost 0 bases to trimming and J lost 2 bases, with 23 bases between them. CDR3 DNA sequence: TGTGCCAGCAGCTTAGCCCCTGGACGACCTAAAGGGAAACCCTACGAGCAGTACTTC. It is translated as CASSLAPGRPKGKPYEQYF.

This clonotype was seen a handful of times. CDR3 residues: CSVEGHYALNTEAFF. CDR3 in DNA: TGCAGCGTTGAGGGACACTACGCGTTGAACACTGAAGCTTTCTTT. The genes are TRBV29-1 and TRBJ1-1; D might be TRBD1 (6 bases). This CDR3 region has 15 residues. Per the germline V gene, CDR1 is SQVTM and CDR2 is ANQGSEA. The V end lost 3 bases, the J end lost 0 bases, and 14 bases lay between the germline ends.

The V and J genes are TRBV18 and TRBJ2-5; possibly TRBD1 for D (6 bases). The V gene's germline CDR1 is KGHSH and CDR2 LQKENI. CDR3 size: 17 residues. The V end lost 5 bases, the J end lost 2 bases, and 21 bases lay between the germline ends. CDR3 sequence (DNA): TGTGCCAGCTCATCCCTGTCGCGGACAGTAGGACAAGAGACCCAGTACTTC. As protein: CASSSLSRTVGQETQYF.

The gene calls are TRBV7-3 and TRBJ2-1; D gene unclear. The CDR3 extends over 15 amino acids. V lost 6 bases to trimming and J lost 4 bases, with 16 bases between them. CDR1 SGHTA and CDR2 FQGTGA come from the germline V gene. For the CDR3, the DNA is TGTGCCAGCAGTAATGGGGTGACACCATACAATGAGCAGTTCTTC. As protein: CASSNGVTPYNEQFF.

Ten or more counts support this clonotype. The chain links TRBV4-3 to TRBJ2-3; TRBD2 might be the D (5 bases). CDR1 is LGHNA and CDR2 is YSLEER in the germline V gene. The CDR3 contains 21 residues. V lost 4 bases and J 0 bases, leaving 29 bases between the germline ends. CDR3 in DNA: TGCGCCAGCAGCCCGGGTTGGCGCGGGTACTCCCTGTCTTCTAGCACAGATACGCAGTATTTT. Its translation is CASSPGWRGYSLSSSTDTQYF.

The chain has TRBV19 and TRBJ2-1; the D gene could be TRBD1 or TRBD2 (6 bases each). The germline V gene has CDR1 LNHDA and CDR2 SQIVND (reference sequence). V dropped 1 base and J dropped 5 bases, with 18 bases sitting between them. This CDR3 spans 17 amino acids. As DNA, the CDR3 is TGTGCCAGTAGTATAGTAAGGGGGGAGTCTTGGCACAATGAGCAGTTCTTC. The encoded protein is CASSIVRGESWHNEQFF.

This clonotype was picked up a small number of times. The chain employs TRBV20-1 and TRBJ1-5; perhaps TRBD1 as D (5 bases). The V gene's germline CDR1 is DFQATT and CDR2 SNEGSKA (reference sequence). The CDR3 loop spans 13 amino acids. Trimming cost V 4 bases and J 1 base, with 8 bases left between them. As DNA, the CDR3 is TGCAGTGCTAAAGAGGGGAGCAATCAGCCCCAGCATTTT. It encodes CSAKEGSNQPQHF.

The rearrangement joins TRBV29-1 to TRBJ2-3; TRBD2 matches 8 bases. Looked up from germline, CDR1 is SQVTM and CDR2 is ANQGSEA. Germline trimming cut 5 bases from V and 0 bases from J; bases unmatched to any gene: 10. The CDR3 contains 16 residues. CDR3 sequence reads: CSVYMELAVSTDTQYF. CDR3 nucleotides: TGCAGCGTTTATATGGAACTAGCGGTTAGCACAGATACGCAGTATTTT.

The chain employs TRBV5-4 and TRBJ1-1; 9 positions agree with TRBD1. The V gene's germline CDR1 is SGHNT and CDR2 YYREEE (reference sequence). CDR3 length: 14 residues. V dropped 4 bases and J dropped 8; count of bases not matched to a gene: 9. The CDR3 sequence: CASSRTGTGLEAFF. The CDR3 DNA sequence: TGTGCCAGCAGCCGAACCGGGACAGGGTTGGAAGCTTTCTTT.

This clonotype was recorded many times. The chain recombines TRBV18 with TRBJ1-5, with a tentative D call TRBD1 (6 bases). V was cut by 2 bases and J by 2 bases, with 13 bases left in between. Germline V gene data show CDR1 as KGHSH and CDR2 as LQKENI. The CDR3 loop spans 16 amino acids. CDR3 protein: CASSPSEQGRNQPQHF. The CDR3 DNA sequence: TGTGCCAGCTCACCATCTGAACAGGGACGCAATCAGCCCCAGCATTTT. Drawing the rest from reference TRBV18 and TRBJ1-5, the complete variable domain is NAGVMQNPRHLVRRRGQEARLRCSPMKGHSHVYWYRQLPEEGLKFMVYLQKENIIDESGMPKERFSAEFPKEGPSILRIQQVVRGDSAAYFCASSPSEQGRNQPQHFGDGTRLSIL.